What follows are 21 T cell receptor beta chains derived from one specimen sequenced in a study of T cell changes during pregnancy in multiple sclerosis. Sequenced by immunoSEQ multiplex PCR; TCRdb stores in-frame clones only, minus some. Among just over 40,000 clones listed, roughly nine tenths were seen once. Specimen: CD4+ T cells from peripheral blood mononuclear cells, collected in the first trimester of pregnancy. The source of these receptors is a female donor with multiple sclerosis, enrolled in a pregnancy study.

The rearrangement joins TRBV5-1 to TRBJ1-2; possible D gene TRBD1, 6 bases. Germline V gives CDR1 SGHRS, CDR2 YFSETQ. CDR3 length: 13 amino acids. The V end was cut by 0 bases, the J end by 4 bases, with 7 bases between. CDR3 sequence: CASSLEGGYGYTF. The CDR3 DNA reads as TGCGCCAGCAGCTTGGAAGGGGGCTATGGCTACACCTTC. Supplemented by reference TRBV5-1 and TRBJ1-2, the full variable domain reads KAGVTQTPRYLIKTRGQQVTLSCSPISGHRSVSWYQQTPGQGLQFLFEYFSETQRNKGNFPGRFSGRQFSNSRSEMNVSTLELGDSALYLCASSLEGGYGYTFGSGTRLTVV.

The CDR3 sequence: CASSVRLAGGRSEQFF. The CDR3 region has the DNA TGTGCCAGCAGCGTACGACTAGCGGGGGGGCGAAGTGAGCAGTTCTTC. V usage is TRBV11-2 and J usage is TRBJ2-1; 14 nucleotides align to TRBD2. Germline trimming cut 5 bases from V and 9 bases from J; bases unmatched to any gene: 9. The CDR3 is 16 residues long. The germline V gene has CDR1 SGHAT and CDR2 FQNNGV.

The rearrangement uses TRBV7-9 and TRBJ2-7; no firm D call. The CDR3 runs to 14 residues. Trimming removed 4 bases at V and 12 bases at J, with 22 bases between. CDR1 is SEHNR and CDR2 is FQNEAQ in the germline V gene (reference sequence). The CDR3 region has the DNA TGTGCCAGCAGCTCAACAACTATGCCCCTTATGGTGTACTTC. Translated, it gives CASSSTTMPLMVYF. Variable domain in full (rest from reference TRBV7-9 and TRBJ2-7): DTGVSQNPRHKITKRGQNVTFRCDPISEHNRLYWYRQTLGQGPEFLTYFQNEAQLEKSRLLSDRFSAERPKGSFSTLEIQRTEQGDSAMYLCASSSTTMPLMVYFGPGTRLTVT.

This clone has a single count. The genes are TRBV15 and TRBJ1-3, with a possible D match to TRBD1 (5 bases). Germline CDR1 is LNHNV and CDR2 is YYDKDF (reference sequence). The CDR3 contains 14 residues. The V gene lost 6 bases and the J gene lost 0 bases, with 9 bases spanning the gap. The CDR3 sequence: CATRRQGSGNTIYF. CDR3 nucleotides: TGTGCCACCAGGAGGCAGGGCTCTGGAAACACCATATATTTT.

This clone was detected a few times. V usage is TRBV30 and J usage is TRBJ2-7; D is possibly TRBD1 (5 bases). The germline gives CDR1 GTSNPN, CDR2 SVGIG (reference sequence). This CDR3 is built from 16 residues. V dropped 4 bases and J dropped 1 base, with 20 bases sitting between them. CDR3 in amino acids: CAWNVAGLKKSYEQYF. CDR3 DNA sequence: TGTGCCTGGAATGTGGCAGGGTTGAAAAAGTCCTACGAGCAGTACTTC.

This clone was seen just once. The chain joins TRBV5-5 to TRBJ2-2, with D possibly TRBD2 on 5 matching bases. The ends were cut back, 4 bases at V and 2 bases at J, with 15 bases in the middle. The CDR3 has 16 amino acids. Germline CDR1 SGHKS, CDR2 YYEKEE (reference sequence). CDR3 sequence (DNA): TGTGCCAGCAGCCTATGGACTGGATCTAACACCGGGGAGCTGTTTTTT. It yields the protein CASSLWTGSNTGELFF.

The chain joins TRBV19 to TRBJ2-1; 13 bases align to TRBD2. CDR3 length: 15 amino acids. Germline-derived CDR1 and CDR2 are LNHDA and SQIVND (reference sequence). J lost 15 bases, V lost 2 bases, and 10 bases had no gene match. CDR3 loop: CASSITFTSGGAGFF. The CDR3 nucleotides are TGTGCCAGTAGTATAACTTTTACTAGCGGGGGGGCCGGGTTCTTC.

The chain has TRBV4-3 and TRBJ1-2, with 7 bases matching TRBD1. From germline, CDR1 is LGHNA and CDR2 YSLEER. The CDR3 is made up of 16 amino acids. V gave up 4 bases and J gave up 0 bases; unmatched junction bases: 8. The CDR3 region is CASSRVPGQTNYGYTF. CDR3 sequence (DNA): TGCGCCAGCAGCCGAGTACCGGGACAGACTAACTATGGCTACACCTTC.

The gene calls are TRBV29-1 and TRBJ2-3; a weak D match, TRBD2 (6 bases). This CDR3 contains 13 residues. Germline V gene lookup returns CDR1 SQVTM and CDR2 ANQGSEA. V lost 6 bases to trimming and J lost 6 bases, with 16 bases between them. In DNA form, the CDR3 reads TGCAGCGTGACCCATTCGAGCGGGGATACGCAGTATTTT. Amino acids: CSVTHSSGDTQYF.

The chain uses TRBV9 and TRBJ2-7, with D perhaps TRBD1 (5 bases). Trimming stripped 0 bases from V and 6 bases from J, with 10 bases between. The CDR3 is 13 residues long. Germline values: CDR1 SGDLS, CDR2 YYNGEE. The CDR3 DNA is TGTGCCAGCAGCGTAGGATCCAGGGCCGAGCAGTACTTC. This encodes CASSVGSRAEQYF.

This sequence joins TRBV4-2 and TRBJ2-7; 8 bases agree with TRBD1. CDR3 length: 15 residues. The J segment lost 4 bases and the V segment lost 1 base, leaving 6 bases of the junction unmatched. Germline loops: CDR1 LGHNA, CDR2 YNFKEQ. The CDR3 here is CASSQAFTGGYEQYF. The DNA of the CDR3 is TGTGCCAGCAGCCAAGCTTTTACAGGGGGGTACGAGCAGTACTTC.

This chain joins TRBV19 and TRBJ2-7; 8 bases map to TRBD2. V was pared by 6 bases and J by 5 bases, with 6 bases of the junction left unmatched. CDR1 is LNHDA, CDR2 SQIVND, per germline (reference sequence). The CDR3 consists of 13 residues. This chain's CDR3 is CASRISGTHEQYF. CDR3 nucleotides: TGTGCCAGTAGGATTAGCGGGACCCACGAGCAGTACTTC.

The chain carries TRBV7-9 and TRBJ2-2; 11 nucleotides line up with TRBD1. Germline trimming cut 5 bases from V and 7 bases from J; bases unmatched to any gene: 9. The germline V gene encodes CDR1 SEHNR and CDR2 FQNEAQ (reference sequence). This CDR3 is 16 amino acids long. In DNA, the CDR3 is TGTGCCAGCAGCCCGTCGGACAGGGGGCGCGTCGGGGAGCTGTTTTTT. The encoded protein is CASSPSDRGRVGELFF.

This clone was seen only once. The V call is TRBV30, the J call TRBJ1-2; 10 bases are shared with TRBD1. The CDR3 loop spans 14 amino acids. Germline V lookup: CDR1 GTSNPN, CDR2 SVGIG (reference sequence). V trimming: 5 bases; J trimming: 13 bases; junction bases outside the gene matches: 16. The CDR3 DNA reads TGTGCCTGGTCCCCCGGGACAGGGGTGGAAGTTGGCACCTTC. It encodes CAWSPGTGVEVGTF.

This chain connects TRBV18 to TRBJ1-5; D is unresolved. V shed 6 bases and J shed 0 bases, with 9 bases lying between them. There are 14 residues in the CDR3. Looked up from germline, CDR1 is KGHSH and CDR2 is LQKENI. The CDR3 reads CASSPTYSNQPQHF. In nucleotides, the CDR3 is TGTGCCAGCTCTCCTACCTATAGCAATCAGCCCCAGCATTTT.

V gene TRBV9 combines with J gene TRBJ1-1; D call uncertain. Trimming left V 0 bases short and J 5 bases short, with 11 bases between. The V gene's germline CDR1 is SGDLS and CDR2 YYNGEE. The CDR3 is 14 amino acids. CDR3 DNA: TGTGCCAGCAGCGTAGGAGTCGATCTTACTGAAGCTTTCTTT. It translates to CASSVGVDLTEAFF.

The rearrangement links TRBV19 to TRBJ2-1, with D perhaps TRBD2 (6 bases). Looked up from germline, CDR1 is LNHDA and CDR2 is SQIVND (reference sequence). Trimming cost V 6 bases and J 1 base, with 13 bases left between them. CDR3 length: 15 residues. This CDR3 is CASRIRDSSYNEQFF. In nucleotides, the CDR3 is TGTGCCAGTAGGATTCGGGACTCTTCCTACAATGAGCAGTTCTTC. Complete variable domain (other parts from reference TRBV19 and TRBJ2-1): DGGITQSPKYLFRKEGQNVTLSCEQNLNHDAMYWYRQDPGQGLRLIYYSQIVNDFQKGDIAEGYSVSREKKESFPLTVTSAQKNPTAFYLCASRIRDSSYNEQFFGPGTRLTVL.

This clone has a handful of counts. V is TRBV6-6 and J is TRBJ1-1; the match to TRBD1 covers 7 bases. The V gene's germline CDR1 is MNHNY and CDR2 SVGAGI (reference sequence). Unmatched junction bases numbered 4, after V lost 0 bases and J lost 0 bases. The CDR3 is 16 residues long. The CDR3 loop is CASSYSIGQVNTEAFF. CDR3 bases: TGTGCCAGCAGTTACTCGATAGGACAGGTGAACACTGAAGCTTTCTTT.

This chain connects TRBV11-3 to TRBJ2-5; 10 nucleotides agree with TRBD2. V lost 1 base to trimming and J lost 4 bases; unmatched junction nucleotides: 6. Germline CDR1 reads SGHNT; CDR2 reads YENEEA. The CDR3 is 16 amino acids. This CDR3 is CASSLGLAGDGETQYF. Written as DNA, the CDR3 is TGTGCCAGCAGCTTAGGCCTAGCGGGAGACGGAGAGACCCAGTACTTC.

The genes are TRBV7-3 and TRBJ2-7; D is uncertain. V was trimmed by 2 bases and J by 5 bases, leaving 13 bases between them. There are 14 residues in the CDR3. CDR1 and CDR2 from the germline V gene are SGHTA and FQGTGA. The CDR3 region has the DNA TGTGCCAGCAGCTTATCCGATGGAGTCCACGAGCAGTACTTC. Translation: CASSLSDGVHEQYF.

This clone was detected only once. The gene calls are TRBV7-2 and TRBJ1-2; D may be TRBD1 (5 bases). CDR3 length equals 14 residues. V gave up 0 bases and J gave up 3 bases, with 8 bases separating them. The V gene's germline CDR1 is SGHTA and CDR2 FQGNSA. The CDR3 protein is CASSLAGRDYGYTF. The CDR3 DNA sequence: TGTGCCAGCAGCTTAGCGGGCAGGGACTATGGCTACACCTTC.